This TCR beta chain was sequenced in a study of cytomegalovirus exposure and HLA in healthy donors. In regard to this clone: Its antigen is still unknown.

PCR involved 60 Vbeta and 13 Jbeta primers. Sequencing was performed with immunoSEQ multiplex PCR; in TCRdb, only in-frame clones are kept and a portion is missing. This table has hundreds of thousands of clones, more than 55% appearing once. Whole-study findings and limits: Earlier analysis found most TCR beta V segments productive about 87% or about 30% of the time.

This CDR3 has 15 residues. Trimming cost V 5 bases and J 2 bases, with 16 bases left between them. Germline V gene lookup returns CDR1 SGHNT and CDR2 YENEEA. The chain employs TRBV11-3 and TRBJ2-7; possible D gene TRBD1, 5 bases. Sequencing was performed on PBMCs. The TCR was taken from a female donor in good health and CMV-seronegative. CDR3 sequence (DNA): TGTGCCAGCAGCGTAACCCGGAGACAGCCCTACGAGCAGTACTTC. As protein: CASSVTRRQPYEQYF. Together with reference TRBV11-3 and TRBJ2-7, the CDR3 gives the full variable domain: EAGVVQSPRYKIIEKKQPVAFWCNPISGHNTLYWYLQNLGQGPELLIRYENEEAVDDSQLPKDRFSAERLKGVDSTLKIQPAELGDSAVYLCASSVTRRQPYEQYFGPGTRLTVT.